The T cell receptor beta chain described here comes from a study of PD-1 blockade in classical Hodgkin lymphoma. On the study more broadly: The nivolumab dose that patients received was 3 mg/kg, given intravenously every 2 weeks.

A remark on this clone: The antigen is unknown.

The V gene's germline CDR1 is KGHSY and CDR2 FQNENV. Trimming took 2 bases from V and 4 from J; bases not matched to a gene: 6. CDR3 length: 15 amino acids. Findings and caveats of the study: The repertoire differences lack a defined cause, possibly disease activity or prior therapy. Significant TCR diversity gains by C4D1 occurred in CD4+ but not CD8+ cells. Similar baseline diversity was found in complete responders and newly diagnosed patients.

Data came from immunoSEQ multiplex PCR; TCRdb stores just in-frame clones and leaves some out. The data show about 34,000 clones, with approximately 82% seen just once and roughly 16% held by the top ten. Patients all relapsed after autologous stem cell transplantation, and there was variation in brentuximab vedotin exposure. J is TRBJ1-2 and V is TRBV16; 8 nucleotides align to TRBD1. The sequencing used peripheral blood mononuclear cells (PBMCs), collected before the second cycle of nivolumab. The TCR sequence derives from a human donor with classical Hodgkin lymphoma. The CDR3 coding sequence is TGTGCCAGCAGCCAAAACGGACAGGGCGGCTATGGCTACACCTTC. Translation gives CASSQNGQGGYGYTF.